This T cell receptor beta chain appears in the sequencing data of a study of human versus mouse CDR3 diversity and MHC coevolution. Points from the study as a whole: Mice had fewer CDR3 deletions and insertions than humans on average. By iCHAO1, human TCR beta clonotypes numbered 1.5 million to 2 million, the most. The lowest clonal inequality scores came from two of three human donors. In humans, T-cell selection involved five to seven MHC II alleles.

A word on this clone: What it recognizes is unknown.

The table came from immunoSEQ multiplex PCR; TCRdb's copy has only in-frame clones and leaves some out. The table records around 74,000 clones, 92% of them present only once. The V end was cut by 3 bases, the J end by 7 bases, with 16 bases between. CDR1 is MDHEN, CDR2 SYDVKM, per germline. The CDR3 is 15 residues long. Material for sequencing was naive CD4+ T cells from blood. The subset: CD45RO-negative CD62L-positive naive CD4 T cells. The source is a person aged 25 to 69 in good health. The gene calls are TRBV28 and TRBJ2-1; weak D call: TRBD2 (6 bases). In DNA form, the CDR3 reads TGTGCCAGCAGTTTTAGGAGGGTGACTCGTAATGAGCAGTTCTTC. Amino acid sequence: CASSFRRVTRNEQFF.